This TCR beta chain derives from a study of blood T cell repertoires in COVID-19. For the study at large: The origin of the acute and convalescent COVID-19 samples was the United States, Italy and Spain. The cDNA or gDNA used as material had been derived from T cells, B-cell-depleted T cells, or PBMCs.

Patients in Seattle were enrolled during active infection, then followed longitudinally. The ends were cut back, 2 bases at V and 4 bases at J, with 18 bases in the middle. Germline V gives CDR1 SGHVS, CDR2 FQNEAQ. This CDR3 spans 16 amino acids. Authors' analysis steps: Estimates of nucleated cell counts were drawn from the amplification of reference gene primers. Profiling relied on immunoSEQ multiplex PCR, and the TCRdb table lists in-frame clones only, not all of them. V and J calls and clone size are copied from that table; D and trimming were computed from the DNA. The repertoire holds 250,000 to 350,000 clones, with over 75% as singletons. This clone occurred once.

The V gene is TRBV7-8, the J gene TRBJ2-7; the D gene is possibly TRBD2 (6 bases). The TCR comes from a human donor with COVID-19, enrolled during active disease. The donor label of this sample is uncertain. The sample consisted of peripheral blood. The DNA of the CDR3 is TGTGCCAGCAGCTTATTCCCGGGGGAGGAGGGGTACGAGCAGTACTTC. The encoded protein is CASSLFPGEEGYEQYF.